This TCR beta chain was sequenced for a study of CD8 T cells in Susac syndrome. V was cut by 4 bases and J by 5 bases, with 18 bases left in between. CDR1 is SGHRS, CDR2 YFSETQ, per germline. CDR3 length equals 15 residues. The authors sequenced TCR beta from blood CD8+ and CD4+ T cells. Healthy donors acted as controls, with matching for age and sex. It was with random hexamers that 0.5 to 1 ug RNA was reverse transcribed. Using its own MiXCR run on the immunoSEQ multiplex PCR reads, TCRdb lists one record per CDR3 protein. This sample has some 110,000 distinct CDR3 sequences, with around 94% found just once.

The TCR was taken from a human donor in good health. Sequencing was done on a sample of CD4+ T cells from PBMCs. The chain recombines TRBV5-1 with TRBJ2-5; D is perhaps TRBD1 (7 bases). The CDR3 DNA reads TGCGCCAGCAGCCCCCAGGGGGGAGCGTCGGAGACCCAGTACTTC. The encoded protein is CASSPQGGASETQYF.